This TCR beta chain emerged from a study of T cells in Graves' hyperthyroidism and ophthalmopathy. Background on the study: Peripheral blood was secured at the point of initial diagnosis, before any treatment.

Looked up from germline, CDR1 is SGHKS and CDR2 is YYEKEE (reference sequence). Trimming pared 6 bases from V and 6 bases from J, leaving 28 bases between. The CDR3 is 17 amino acids. General study results and limits: Among clonotypes expanded in thyroid above 0.001, most were also found in blood.

Hyperthyroidism was newly diagnosed in patients aged 18 to 65 (duration under 2 months). Out of approximately 10 ml of fresh peripheral blood came the PBMCs. RNA transcripts provided the source from which TCR beta CDR3 regions were amplified. An initial round of RT-PCR targeting the TCR CDR3 relied on the HTBI primer set. MiXCR was run by TCRdb on the multiplex PCR reads, yielding one entry per CDR3 protein. The sample yields nearly 750,000 distinct CDR3 sequences, around 40% seen once. Details on this clonotype: Its antigen is undetermined.

Sequences were obtained from blood. The sequence derives from a woman between 40 and 50 years old with Graves' hyperthyroidism. The V and J genes are TRBV5-5 and TRBJ2-7; D is ambiguous. The CDR3 sequence: CASTMSLSWFQDPEQYF. The CDR3 DNA is TGTGCCAGCACCATGTCGCTCAGCTGGTTCCAGGATCCCGAGCAGTACTTC.